A selection of T cell receptor beta chains follows, all from one sample in a study of identical twins. Via MiXCR, TCRdb re-called the 5' RACE reads, giving one row per CDR3 protein. The sample lists 690,000 or so distinct CDR3 sequences, 6% to 6.5% seen once, with around 1.7% in the top ten. The sample comprised naive T cells sorted from blood. The receptor set was obtained from a young man in good health. Each CDR3 is given with its conserved first and last residue. A D gene is named only where the DNA matches it firmly. Clone size is stated in some rows and not others, as once, few, many or a class when expanded.

j_gene,v_gene,d_gene,abundance,CDR3aa,CDR3nt
TRBJ2-1,TRBV6-2/TRBV6-3,TRBD1,many,CASSRDRVSNEQFF,TGTGCCAGCAGCCGGGACAGGGTCTCCAATGAGCAGTTCTTC
TRBJ2-1,TRBV15,NA,few,CATSRLLSNEQFF,TGTGCCACCAGCAGACTGCTCTCAAATGAGCAGTTCTTC
TRBJ2-7,TRBV7-6,NA,few,CASSRGAGSAEQYF,TGTGCCAGCAGCCGAGGGGCGGGAAGCGCCGAGCAGTACTTC
TRBJ2-1,TRBV19,TRBD2,NA,CASRLQAGGYNEQFF,TGTGCCAGTAGGCTACAAGCGGGAGGATACAATGAGCAGTTCTTC
TRBJ2-1,TRBV14,NA,NA,CASSHTRDNEQFF,TGTGCCAGCAGCCATACAAGGGACAATGAGCAGTTCTTC
TRBJ2-7,TRBV14,NA,NA,CASSQRLEQYF,TGTGCCAGCAGCCAGCGGCTAGAGCAGTACTTC
TRBJ2-7,TRBV6-1,TRBD2,many,CASRTSGDSYEQYF,TGTGCCAGCAGAACTAGCGGGGACAGCTACGAGCAGTACTTC
TRBJ2-3,TRBV12-3/TRBV12-4,NA,many,CASSFQPTTDTQYF,TGTGCCAGCAGTTTTCAACCCACCACAGATACGCAGTATTTT
TRBJ2-5,TRBV20-1,NA,many,CSSNEPGAFLETQYF,TGCAGTTCCAACGAACCGGGGGCATTTTTAGAGACCCAGTACTTC
TRBJ2-4,TRBV20-1,TRBD2,many,CSARGRVAKNIQYF,TGCAGTGCTCGCGGGAGGGTAGCCAAAAACATTCAGTACTTC
TRBJ1-2,TRBV7-9,TRBD1,many,CASSFETGGHYGYTF,TGTGCCAGCAGCTTCGAGACAGGGGGCCACTATGGCTACACCTTC
TRBJ1-2,TRBV27,NA,few,CASSSGRGNYGYTF,TGTGCCAGCAGTTCAGGACGGGGTAACTATGGCTACACCTTC
TRBJ1-1,TRBV4-3,NA,many,CASSQERGATEAFF,TGCGCCAGCAGCCAAGAACGGGGGGCCACTGAAGCTTTCTTT
TRBJ2-5,TRBV6-5,NA,many,CASSYGGSKETQYF,TGTGCCAGCAGTTACGGGGGGTCGAAAGAGACCCAGTACTTC
TRBJ2-5,TRBV6-5,NA,many,CASSYSPGAETQYF,TGTGCCAGCAGTTACTCTCCAGGAGCAGAGACCCAGTACTTC
TRBJ2-1,TRBV5-5,TRBD2,NA,CASNRLAGPWGEQFF,TGTGCCAGCAACCGACTAGCGGGACCGTGGGGAGAGCAGTTCTTC
TRBJ2-7,TRBV7-3,TRBD2,few,CASSSNSPGLAGGPYEQYF,TGTGCCAGCAGCTCAAACAGCCCGGGACTAGCGGGAGGGCCCTACGAGCAGTACTTC
TRBJ2-5,TRBV7-2,TRBD2,many,CASSLARATSGLETQYF,TGTGCCAGCAGCTTAGCGAGGGCGACTAGCGGTTTAGAGACCCAGTACTTC
TRBJ1-2,TRBV28,TRBD1,many,CASKIQGDYGYTF,TGTGCCAGCAAAATACAGGGGGACTATGGCTACACCTTC
TRBJ2-7,TRBV7-3,NA,NA,CASSLTLTGHEQYF,TGTGCCAGCAGCTTAACATTGACCGGCCACGAGCAGTACTTC
TRBJ2-5,TRBV12-3/TRBV12-4,TRBD2,many,CASSPPAGGPETQYF,TGTGCCAGCAGTCCGCCAGCGGGAGGACCGGAGACCCAGTACTTC
TRBJ2-1,TRBV23-1,NA,many,CASSPLRTPFF,TGCGCCAGCAGTCCCCTCCGGACCCCGTTCTTC
TRBJ2-7,TRBV4-2,TRBD2,many,CASSQEQGLAGNEQYF,TGTGCCAGCAGCCAAGAGCAGGGACTAGCGGGAAACGAGCAGTACTTC
TRBJ2-1,TRBV10-3,TRBD1,many,CAIRTGEDNEQFF,TGTGCCATAAGGACAGGGGAAGACAATGAGCAGTTCTTC
TRBJ1-1,TRBV4-3,NA,few,CASSQGPRGANTEAFF,TGCGCCAGCAGCCAAGGCCCCCGGGGGGCGAACACTGAAGCTTTCTTT
TRBJ2-1,TRBV15,NA,many,CATSRGGLGNEQFF,TGTGCCACCAGCAGAGGGGGATTAGGGAATGAGCAGTTCTTC
TRBJ1-5,TRBV5-1,NA,few,CASSSRPGGQPQHF,TGCGCCAGCAGCTCACGACCCGGCGGACAGCCCCAGCATTTT